Sequencing of this T cell receptor (beta chain) was carried out in a study of beta chain features in type 1 diabetes. On the study more broadly: Similarity in age, gender and cell yields was seen between patients and healthy donors. Analysis included more than 90 million sorted cells drawn from all samples. General study points: TCRB repertoires of naive, central memory and Treg cells appeared more similar among patients than among healthy donors. Cells with high TCR expression could be over-represented by cDNA sequencing.

The CDR3 totals 15 residues. Expressed TCRB transcripts were sequenced after all isolated RNA was converted to cDNA. The data were produced by immunoSEQ multiplex PCR, yet TCRdb's version contains in-frame clones alone and is incomplete. The table has hundreds of thousands of clones, approximately 11% seen once. With regard to this clone: Its specificity is not known.

The chain combines TRBV21-1 with TRBJ2-1; the table assigns TRBD2, which was not confirmed against the DNA. TRBV21-1 is a recognized pseudogene. The source material was naive CD4+ T cells from blood. The receptor was isolated from a woman aged 30 to 39 in good health. The CDR3 reads CASSSTSGGDNEQFF. DNA for the CDR3: TGTGCCAGCAGCAGCACTAGCGGGGGGGACAATGAGCAGTTCTTC.